Listed below are T cell receptor beta chains from one sample, sequenced in a study of cytomegalovirus exposure and HLA in healthy donors. TCRdb's copy holds only in-frame clones and misses some; the assay was immunoSEQ multiplex PCR. The sample lists 70,000 to 80,000 clones, 78% occurring once. The sample taken for sequencing was PBMCs. The receptors were sampled from a middle-aged woman in good health and CMV-seropositive. Each CDR3 is given with its conserved first and last residue. D genes are given only for firm matches. The size field is filled for only some rows; it gives once, few, many or a size class.

abundance: NA; v_gene: TRBV6-1; d_gene: NA; j_gene: TRBJ2-7; CDR3nt: TGTGCCAGCAGTGAATGGGGGGGCTTTAGCTCCTACGAGCAGTACTTC; CDR3aa: CASSEWGGFSSYEQYF
abundance: NA; v_gene: TRBV28; d_gene: NA; j_gene: TRBJ1-2; CDR3nt: TGTGCCAGCAGTTTGGCTCTCGGGGATCACGGTGGCTACACCTTC; CDR3aa: CASSLALGDHGGYTF
abundance: NA; v_gene: TRBV28; d_gene: TRBD1; j_gene: TRBJ1-2; CDR3nt: TGTGCCAGCAGTTTATGGGGGACAGGGGGCGACTATGGCTACACCTTC; CDR3aa: CASSLWGTGGDYGYTF
abundance: few; v_gene: TRBV7-9; d_gene: NA; j_gene: TRBJ2-7; CDR3nt: TGTTCCAGCAGCCTCAGCGCGTCCTACGAGCAGTACTTC; CDR3aa: CSSSLSASYEQYF
abundance: NA; v_gene: TRBV30; d_gene: TRBD2; j_gene: TRBJ2-1; CDR3nt: TGTGCCTGGAGTGCCGGGACTAGTCCTTACAATGAGCAGTTCTTC; CDR3aa: CAWSAGTSPYNEQFF
abundance: NA; v_gene: TRBV30; d_gene: TRBD1; j_gene: TRBJ1-1; CDR3nt: TGTGCCTGGACGGGACAGATGAACACTGAAGCTTTCTTT; CDR3aa: CAWTGQMNTEAFF
abundance: NA; v_gene: TRBV4-2; d_gene: TRBD1; j_gene: TRBJ2-2; CDR3nt: TGTGCCAGCAGTCAGGGGGACCTTGGGGCCGGGGAGCTGTTTTTT; CDR3aa: CASSQGDLGAGELFF
abundance: NA; v_gene: TRBV5-6; d_gene: TRBD1; j_gene: TRBJ2-7; CDR3nt: TGTGCCAGCAGCTTCTATGGGACAGGGCATTCCGAGCAGTACTTC; CDR3aa: CASSFYGTGHSEQYF
abundance: NA; v_gene: TRBV28; d_gene: NA; j_gene: TRBJ1-4; CDR3nt: TGTGCCAGCAGTTCCACAGGTGAAAAACTGTTTTTT; CDR3aa: CASSSTGEKLFF
abundance: once; v_gene: TRBV13; d_gene: TRBD1; j_gene: TRBJ2-2; CDR3nt: TGTGCCAGCAGCCTCGAGGACAGGGGGCTCACCGGGGAGCTGTTTTTT; CDR3aa: CASSLEDRGLTGELFF
abundance: NA; v_gene: TRBV18; d_gene: TRBD2; j_gene: TRBJ2-5; CDR3nt: TGTGCCAGCTCACCGAGACTAGCGGGGGGTAAAGAGACCCAGTACTTC; CDR3aa: CASSPRLAGGKETQYF
abundance: few; v_gene: TRBV28; d_gene: NA; j_gene: TRBJ2-3; CDR3nt: TGTGCCAGCAGTTCTACAGGCGGTGGAATCACAGATACGCAGTATTTT; CDR3aa: CASSSTGGGITDTQYF
abundance: NA; v_gene: TRBV6-5; d_gene: TRBD1; j_gene: TRBJ1-1; CDR3nt: TGTGCCAGCAGTTTTACAGGGGCCACTGAAGCTTTCTTT; CDR3aa: CASSFTGATEAFF
abundance: NA; v_gene: TRBV19; d_gene: TRBD2; j_gene: TRBJ2-3; CDR3nt: TGTGCCAGTAGTAGGGGACTAGCCACAGATACGCAGTATTTT; CDR3aa: CASSRGLATDTQYF
abundance: few; v_gene: TRBV20-1; d_gene: NA; j_gene: TRBJ1-1; CDR3nt: TGCAGTGGCAGGGCGTACACTGAAGCTTTCTTT; CDR3aa: CSGRAYTEAFF